The rows below give T cell receptor beta chains drawn from one sample of a study of OX40 agonist ivuxolimab in advanced cancers. Repertoires were generated with immunoSEQ multiplex PCR, while TCRdb's copy carries only in-frame clones and drops some. This table holds around 60,000 clones, around 90% found once. The material was CD4+ or CD8+ T cells sorted from blood, obtained in a trial of the OX40 agonist ivuxolimab. The receptor set was obtained from an adult with an advanced solid tumor such as melanoma, head and neck, liver or kidney cancer. Each CDR3 is given with its conserved first and last residue. The D gene is left open where the match is weak. Not every row has a clone size; where given, it reads once, few, many or a size class.

CDR3 protein	CDR3 DNA	CDR3 length	D gene	clone size	V gene	J gene
CASSEAPTGVPYEQYF	TGTGCCAGCAGTGAAGCCCCCACGGGGGTCCCCTACGAGCAGTACTTC	16	.	.	TRBV2	TRBJ2-7
CASSVTPPGAGLNTGELFF	TGTGCCAGCAGCGTAACCCCCCCGGGAGCGGGGCTGAACACCGGGGAGCTGTTTTTT	19	TRBD2	.	TRBV9	TRBJ2-2
CASSSGLAGGTGELFF	TGCGCCAGCAGTTCAGGACTAGCGGGAGGAACCGGGGAGCTGTTTTTT	16	TRBD2	.	TRBV5-1	TRBJ2-2
CASSESSGRAPIKNNEQFF	TGTGCCAGCAGTGAATCCAGCGGGAGGGCTCCGATAAAGAACAATGAGCAGTTCTTC	19	TRBD2	once	TRBV6-1	TRBJ2-1
CASSFTGTALYEQYF	TGTGCCAGCAGTTTTACCGGGACGGCCCTTTACGAGCAGTACTTC	15	.	.	TRBV27	TRBJ2-7
CASSVGLVIHEQYF	TGTGCCAGCAGTGTAGGACTAGTTATCCACGAGCAGTACTTC	14	TRBD2	.	TRBV2	TRBJ2-7
CASSQRGVGGNQPQHF	TGTGCCAGCAGCCAACGCGGGGTGGGGGGCAATCAGCCCCAGCATTTT	16	.	.	TRBV7-8	TRBJ1-5
CASSSRTRGSGELFF	TGTGCCAGCAGCTCACGGACCCGGGGTTCGGGGGAGCTGTTTTTT	15	.	.	TRBV7-2	TRBJ2-2
CASSLGRSWPQHF	TGTGCCAGCAGTTTAGGGCGTAGCTGGCCCCAGCATTTT	13	.	few	TRBV28	TRBJ1-5
CASSTPPRLPSSNQPQHF	TGTGCCAGCAGTACCCCCCCCCGTTTGCCGAGTAGCAATCAGCCCCAGCATTTT	18	.	.	TRBV27	TRBJ1-5
CASSFSALNTGELFF	TGTGCCAGCAGCTTCAGCGCCTTAAACACCGGGGAGCTGTTTTTT	15	.	.	TRBV5-6	TRBJ2-2
CASSQDLDSAHTF	TGTGCCAGCAGCCAAGACTTGGACAGCGCCCACACCTTC	13	.	.	TRBV4-2	TRBJ1-2
CASRPLGATWSRDEQFF	TGTGCCAGCAGACCGCTGGGGGCCACATGGTCAAGGGATGAGCAGTTCTTC	17	.	.	TRBV27	TRBJ2-1
CASSRVGRSYNEQFF	TGTGCCAGCTCACGGGTCGGGAGGTCGTACAATGAGCAGTTCTTC	15	TRBD2	.	TRBV18	TRBJ2-1
CATQDSKETQYF	TGTGCCACCCAGGATTCCAAAGAGACCCAGTACTTC	12	.	once	TRBV28	TRBJ2-5
CASSVQSGDTQYF	TGTGCCAGCAGCGTTCAGAGCGGGGATACGCAGTATTTT	13	.	.	TRBV9	TRBJ2-3
CASSAGGEETQYF	TGTGCCAGCAGCGCAGGGGGCGAAGAGACCCAGTACTTC	13	TRBD1	once	TRBV9	TRBJ2-5
CASSFSGGLNTGELFF	TGTGCCAGCAGCTTCTCGGGGGGACTCAACACCGGGGAGCTGTTTTTT	16	TRBD2	.	TRBV7-2	TRBJ2-2
CASRDGSGNTIYF	TGCGCCAGCAGGGACGGCTCTGGAAACACCATATATTTT	13	.	.	TRBV5-1	TRBJ1-3
CASSLGLAGGEEQFF	TGTGCCAGCAGCTTGGGGCTAGCGGGAGGAGAAGAGCAGTTCTTC	15	TRBD2	.	TRBV5-4	TRBJ2-1
CASSFSVAGGPGDTQYF	TGCGCCAGCAGCTTTTCCGTAGCGGGAGGGCCAGGAGATACGCAGTATTTT	17	TRBD2	once	TRBV5-1	TRBJ2-3
CAIAGEGLGTQYF	TGTGCCATCGCAGGAGAGGGGTTGGGTACGCAGTATTTT	13	.	.	TRBV10-3	TRBJ2-3
CASSLFTSGPNEQFF	TGTGCCAGCAGCTTATTTACTAGCGGTCCCAATGAGCAGTTCTTC	15	TRBD2	.	TRBV7-9	TRBJ2-1
CASSTSPPGLARYNEQFF	TGTGCCAGCAGCACGAGCCCACCCGGACTAGCGCGGTACAATGAGCAGTTCTTC	18	TRBD2	.	TRBV5-6	TRBJ2-1
CAWSVVAGSTDTQYF	TGTGCCTGGAGTGTAGTCGCAGGGAGCACAGATACGCAGTATTTT	15	.	.	TRBV30	TRBJ2-3
CASSIVAGGLTDTQYF	TGTGCCAGTAGTATCGTAGCGGGAGGTCTCACAGATACGCAGTATTTT	16	TRBD2	.	TRBV19	TRBJ2-3
CASSVGGSRSSYEQYF	TGTGCCAGCAGCGTAGGGGGTAGTAGGAGCTCCTACGAGCAGTACTTC	16	.	.	TRBV9	TRBJ2-7
CSVEVSGTGNEKLFF	TGCAGCGTTGAAGTTAGCGGGACAGGGAATGAAAAACTGTTTTTT	15	TRBD1	.	TRBV29-1	TRBJ1-4
CTSSQDQGGSSYNEQFF	TGCACCAGCAGCCAAGATCAGGGCGGGAGCTCCTACAATGAGCAGTTCTTC	17	.	.	TRBV1	TRBJ2-1
CASSLPGQGVYGYTF	TGTGCCAGCAGCCTACCGGGACAGGGGGTCTATGGCTACACCTTC	15	TRBD1	.	TRBV7-8	TRBJ1-2
CSASLVLGAFF	TGCAGTGCTAGTCTTGTCCTTGGCGCTTTCTTT	11	.	.	TRBV20-1	TRBJ1-1
CASSRGNTGELFF	TGCGCCAGCAGCAGGGGGAACACCGGGGAGCTGTTTTTT	13	.	.	TRBV5-1	TRBJ2-2
CAGHSGANEKLFF	TGTGCCGGCCATTCCGGGGCTAATGAAAAACTGTTTTTT	13	.	.	TRBV5-4	TRBJ1-4
CASSLGFTSGRNEQFF	TGTGCCAGCAGCTTAGGGTTTACTAGCGGGAGAAATGAGCAGTTCTTC	16	TRBD2	.	TRBV5-4	TRBJ2-1
CASSLFGVAGEMPETQYF	TGTGCCAGCAGCTTGTTTGGGGTAGCGGGGGAAATGCCGGAGACCCAGTACTTC	18	TRBD2	.	TRBV11-3	TRBJ2-5
CASSPATPPGNTIYF	TGTGCCAGCTCACCCGCCACCCCGCCTGGAAACACCATATATTTT	15	.	.	TRBV18	TRBJ1-3
CASSRGINQPQHF	TGTGCCAGTAGTAGGGGAATCAATCAGCCCCAGCATTTT	13	.	medium-sized	TRBV19	TRBJ1-5
CASSLIPGLAGDNEQFF	TGCGCCAGCAGCTTGATCCCGGGACTAGCGGGAGACAATGAGCAGTTCTTC	17	TRBD2	.	TRBV5-1	TRBJ2-1
CASSQDATGVWTQYF	TGTGCCAGCAGCCAAGATGCGACGGGTGTTTGGACCCAGTACTTC	15	.	.	TRBV14	TRBJ2-5
CATSRPGLAGGTAGELFF	TGTGCCACCAGCAGGCCGGGACTAGCGGGAGGGACCGCCGGGGAGCTGTTTTTT	18	TRBD2	.	TRBV15	TRBJ2-2
CASSGDRLGYEQYF	TGTGCCAGCAGCGGAGACAGGCTCGGGTACGAGCAGTACTTC	14	.	.	TRBV6-1	TRBJ2-7
CASSLEGAGEQYF	TGTGCCAGCAGCTTAGAGGGGGCGGGAGAGCAGTACTTC	13	.	.	TRBV11-3	TRBJ2-7
CSVGQHYEQYF	TGCAGCGTGGGACAGCACTACGAGCAGTACTTC	11	TRBD1	.	TRBV29-1	TRBJ2-7
CASKGNSGANVLTF	TGTGCCAGCAAAGGGAACTCTGGGGCCAACGTCCTGACTTTC	14	.	.	TRBV2	TRBJ2-6